This TCR beta chain was documented in a study of blood T cell repertoires in COVID-19. In the source study's methods: Reference gene primer amplification gave nucleated cell count estimates. Clones were read by immunoSEQ multiplex PCR, and TCRdb kept only the in-frame ones, dropping some. That table furnishes V, J and clone size, whereas the DNA furnished D and trimming. This table has 240,000 or so clones, approximately 82% appearing once. Trimming at V came to 0 bases and at J to 0 bases, leaving 3 bases not matched to a gene. Germline loops: CDR1 KGHSH, CDR2 LQKENI. This CDR3 is built from 17 residues.

The chain employs TRBV18 and TRBJ2-2; 8 bases fit TRBD1. Sample: peripheral blood. This receptor was taken from a woman aged 18-29 years with acute or convalescent COVID-19. CDR3 loop: CASSPPAGGTNTGELFF. DNA of the CDR3: TGTGCCAGCTCACCACCGGCAGGGGGCACGAACACCGGGGAGCTGTTTTTT.